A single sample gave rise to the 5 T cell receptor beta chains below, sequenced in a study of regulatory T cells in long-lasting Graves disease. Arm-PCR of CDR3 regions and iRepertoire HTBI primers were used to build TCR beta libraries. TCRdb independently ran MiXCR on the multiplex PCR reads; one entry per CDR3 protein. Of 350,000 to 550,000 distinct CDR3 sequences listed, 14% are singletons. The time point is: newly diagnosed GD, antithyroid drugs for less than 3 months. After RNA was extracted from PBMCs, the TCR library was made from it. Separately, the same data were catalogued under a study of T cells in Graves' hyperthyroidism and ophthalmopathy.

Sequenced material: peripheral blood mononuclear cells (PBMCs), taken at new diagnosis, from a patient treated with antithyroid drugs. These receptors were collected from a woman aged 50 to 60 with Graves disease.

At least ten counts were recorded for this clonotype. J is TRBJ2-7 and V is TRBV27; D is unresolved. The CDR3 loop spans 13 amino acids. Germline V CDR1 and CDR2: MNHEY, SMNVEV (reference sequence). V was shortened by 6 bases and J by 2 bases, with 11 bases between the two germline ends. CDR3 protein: CASSLGPTYEQYF. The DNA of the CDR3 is TGTGCCAGCAGCTTAGGGCCGACCTACGAGCAGTACTTC.

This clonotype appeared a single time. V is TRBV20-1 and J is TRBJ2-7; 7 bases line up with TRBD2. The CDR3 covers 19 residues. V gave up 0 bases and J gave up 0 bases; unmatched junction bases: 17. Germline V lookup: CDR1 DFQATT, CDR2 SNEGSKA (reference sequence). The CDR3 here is CSARDVGLAVKSASYEQYF. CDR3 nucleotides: TGCAGTGCTAGAGACGTAGGGCTAGCGGTCAAAAGCGCCTCCTACGAGCAGTACTTC.

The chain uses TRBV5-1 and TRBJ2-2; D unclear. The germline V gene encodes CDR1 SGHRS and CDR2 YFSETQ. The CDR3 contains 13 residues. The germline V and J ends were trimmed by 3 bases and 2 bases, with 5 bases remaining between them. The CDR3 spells CASSWYNTGELFF. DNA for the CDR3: TGCGCCAGCAGCTGGTACAACACCGGGGAGCTGTTTTTT. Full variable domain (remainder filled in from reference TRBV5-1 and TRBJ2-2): KAGVTQTPRYLIKTRGQQVTLSCSPISGHRSVSWYQQTPGQGLQFLFEYFSETQRNKGNFPGRFSGRQFSNSRSEMNVSTLELGDSALYLCASSWYNTGELFFGEGSRLTVL.

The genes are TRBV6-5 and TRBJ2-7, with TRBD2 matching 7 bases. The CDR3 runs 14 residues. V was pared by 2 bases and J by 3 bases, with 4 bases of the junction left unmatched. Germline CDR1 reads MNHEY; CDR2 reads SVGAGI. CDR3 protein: CASSYAGTNYEQYF. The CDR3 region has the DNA TGTGCCAGCAGTTACGCCGGGACTAACTACGAGCAGTACTTC.

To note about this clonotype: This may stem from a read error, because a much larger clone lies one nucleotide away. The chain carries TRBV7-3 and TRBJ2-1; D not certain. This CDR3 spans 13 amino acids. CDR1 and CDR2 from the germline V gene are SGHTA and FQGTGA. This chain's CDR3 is CVSSSETFNEQFF. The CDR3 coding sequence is TGTGTCAGCAGCTCCGAAACCTTCAATGAGCAGTTCTTC.